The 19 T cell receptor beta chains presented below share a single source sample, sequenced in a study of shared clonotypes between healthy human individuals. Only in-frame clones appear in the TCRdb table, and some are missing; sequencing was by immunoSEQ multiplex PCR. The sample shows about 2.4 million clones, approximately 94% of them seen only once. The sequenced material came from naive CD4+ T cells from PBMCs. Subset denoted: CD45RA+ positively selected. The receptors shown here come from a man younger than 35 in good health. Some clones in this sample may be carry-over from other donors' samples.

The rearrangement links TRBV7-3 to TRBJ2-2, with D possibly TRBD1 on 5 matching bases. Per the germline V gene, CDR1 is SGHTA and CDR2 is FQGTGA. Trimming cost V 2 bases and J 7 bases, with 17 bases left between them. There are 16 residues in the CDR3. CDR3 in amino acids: CASSLDQGGVRGELFF. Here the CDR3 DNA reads TGTGCCAGCAGCTTAGATCAGGGCGGTGTGCGCGGGGAGCTGTTTTTT.

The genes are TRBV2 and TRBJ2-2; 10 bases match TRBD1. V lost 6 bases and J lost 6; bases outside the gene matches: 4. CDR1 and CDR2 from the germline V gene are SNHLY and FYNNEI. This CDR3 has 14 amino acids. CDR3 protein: CASRGQGFSGELFF. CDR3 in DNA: TGTGCCAGCAGGGGACAGGGGTTCTCCGGGGAGCTGTTTTTT.

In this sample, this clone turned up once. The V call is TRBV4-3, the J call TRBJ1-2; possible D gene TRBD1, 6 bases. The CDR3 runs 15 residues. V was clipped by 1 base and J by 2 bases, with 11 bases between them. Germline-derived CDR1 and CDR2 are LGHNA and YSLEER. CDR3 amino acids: CASSQGPTGNYGYTF. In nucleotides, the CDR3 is TGCGCCAGCAGCCAAGGCCCCACAGGGAACTATGGCTACACCTTC.

Here the CDR3 DNA reads TGTGCCAGCAGCTTGCGGACTGACCTAGGGACCGGGGAGCTGTTTTTT. Translating gives CASSLRTDLGTGELFF. The chain combines TRBV5-6 with TRBJ2-2; D is perhaps TRBD2 (5 bases). The CDR3 is 16 residues long. Germline loops: CDR1 SGHDT, CDR2 YYEEEE. Trimming shortened V by 1 base and J by 5 bases, and 15 bases separated the two germline ends.

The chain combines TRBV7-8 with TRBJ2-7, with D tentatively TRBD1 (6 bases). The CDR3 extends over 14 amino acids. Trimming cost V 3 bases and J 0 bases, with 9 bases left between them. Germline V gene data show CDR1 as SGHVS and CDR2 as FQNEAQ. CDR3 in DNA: TGTGCCAGCAGCTTGGGACAAAGCTCCTACGAGCAGTACTTC. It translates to CASSLGQSSYEQYF.

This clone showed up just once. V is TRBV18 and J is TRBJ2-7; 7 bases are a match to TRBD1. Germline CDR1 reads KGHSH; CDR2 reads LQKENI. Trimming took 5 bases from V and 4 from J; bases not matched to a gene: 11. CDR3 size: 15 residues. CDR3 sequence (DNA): TGTGCCAGCTCAGCCGGGACAGCCGTGGGGTACGAGCAGTACTTC. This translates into CASSAGTAVGYEQYF.

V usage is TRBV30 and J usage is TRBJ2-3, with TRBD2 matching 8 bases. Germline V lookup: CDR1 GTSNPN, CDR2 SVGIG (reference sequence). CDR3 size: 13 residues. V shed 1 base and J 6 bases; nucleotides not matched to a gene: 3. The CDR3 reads CAWSGSGIDTQYF. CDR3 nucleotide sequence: TGTGCCTGGAGTGGTAGCGGGATTGATACGCAGTATTTT. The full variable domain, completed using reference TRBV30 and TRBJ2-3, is SQTIHQWPATLVQPVGSPLSLECTVEGTSNPNLYWYRQAAGRGLQLLFYSVGIGQISSEVPQNLSASRPQDRQFILSSKKLLLSDSGFYLCAWSGSGIDTQYFGPGTRLTVL.

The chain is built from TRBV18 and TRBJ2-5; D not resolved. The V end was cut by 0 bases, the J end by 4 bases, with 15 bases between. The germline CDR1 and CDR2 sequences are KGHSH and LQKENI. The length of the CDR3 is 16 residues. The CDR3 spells CASSPPGRQPIETQYF. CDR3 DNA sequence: TGTGCCAGCTCACCACCGGGTCGGCAACCTATAGAGACCCAGTACTTC.

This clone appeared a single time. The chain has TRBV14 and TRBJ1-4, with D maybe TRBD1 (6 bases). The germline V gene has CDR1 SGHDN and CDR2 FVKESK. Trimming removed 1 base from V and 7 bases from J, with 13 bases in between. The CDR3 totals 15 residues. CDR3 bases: TGTGCCAGCAGCCAAGGGGGGGCCCCTGGTGAAAAACTGTTTTTT. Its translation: CASSQGGAPGEKLFF. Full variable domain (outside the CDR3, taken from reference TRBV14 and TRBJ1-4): EAGVTQFPSHSVIEKGQTVTLRCDPISGHDNLYWYRRVMGKEIKFLLHFVKESKQDESGMPNNRFLAERTGGTYSTLKVQPAELEDSGVYFCASSQGGAPGEKLFFGSGTQLSVL.

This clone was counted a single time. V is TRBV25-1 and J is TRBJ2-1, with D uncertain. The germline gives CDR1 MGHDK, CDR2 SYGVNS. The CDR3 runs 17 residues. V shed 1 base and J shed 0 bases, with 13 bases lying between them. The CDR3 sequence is CASSESPYSSSYNEQFF. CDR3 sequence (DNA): TGTGCCAGCAGTGAATCGCCTTACAGCAGCTCCTACAATGAGCAGTTCTTC. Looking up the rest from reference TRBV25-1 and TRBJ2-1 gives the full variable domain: EADIYQTPRYLVIGTGKKITLECSQTMGHDKMYWYQQDPGMELHLIHYSYGVNSTEKGDLSSESTVSRIRTEHFPLTLESARPSHTSQYLCASSESPYSSSYNEQFFGPGTRLTVL.

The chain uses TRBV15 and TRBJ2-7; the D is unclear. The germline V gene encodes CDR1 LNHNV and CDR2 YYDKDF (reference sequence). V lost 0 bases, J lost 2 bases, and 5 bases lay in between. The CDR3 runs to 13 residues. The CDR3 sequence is CATSREEPYEQYF. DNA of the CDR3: TGTGCCACCAGCAGAGAAGAGCCCTACGAGCAGTACTTC.

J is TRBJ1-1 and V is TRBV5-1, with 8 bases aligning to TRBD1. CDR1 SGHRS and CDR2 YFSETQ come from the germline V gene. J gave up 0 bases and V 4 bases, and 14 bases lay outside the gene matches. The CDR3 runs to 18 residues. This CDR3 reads CASSPLIGTGFMNTEAFF. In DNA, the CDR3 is TGCGCCAGCAGCCCACTCATTGGGACAGGTTTTATGAACACTGAAGCTTTCTTT.

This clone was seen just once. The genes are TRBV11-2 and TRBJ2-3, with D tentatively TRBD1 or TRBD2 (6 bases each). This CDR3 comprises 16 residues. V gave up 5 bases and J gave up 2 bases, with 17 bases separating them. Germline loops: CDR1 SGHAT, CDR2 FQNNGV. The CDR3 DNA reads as TGTGCCAGCAGCGCTAGTCGTACGGGGGCCACAGATACGCAGTATTTT. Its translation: CASSASRTGATDTQYF.

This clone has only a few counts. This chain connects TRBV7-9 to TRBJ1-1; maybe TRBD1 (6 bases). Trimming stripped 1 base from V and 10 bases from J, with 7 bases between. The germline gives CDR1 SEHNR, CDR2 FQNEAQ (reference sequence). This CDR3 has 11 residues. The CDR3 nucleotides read TGTGCCAGCAGCTTAGTACAGGGAGCTTTCTTT. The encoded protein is CASSLVQGAFF.

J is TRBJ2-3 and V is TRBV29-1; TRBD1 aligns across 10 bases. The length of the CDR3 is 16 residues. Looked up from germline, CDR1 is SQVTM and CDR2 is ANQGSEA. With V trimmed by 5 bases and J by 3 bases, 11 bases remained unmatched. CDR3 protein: CSVLGTWTGGTDTQYF. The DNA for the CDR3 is TGCAGCGTTCTGGGAACCTGGACAGGGGGGACAGATACGCAGTATTTT.

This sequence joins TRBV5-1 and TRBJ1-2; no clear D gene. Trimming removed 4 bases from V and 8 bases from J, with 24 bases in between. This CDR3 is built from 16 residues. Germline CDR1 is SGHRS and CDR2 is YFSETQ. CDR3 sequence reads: CASSKTEDYEGLGYTF. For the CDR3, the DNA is TGCGCCAGCAGCAAGACGGAGGACTATGAAGGTCTCGGCTACACCTTC.

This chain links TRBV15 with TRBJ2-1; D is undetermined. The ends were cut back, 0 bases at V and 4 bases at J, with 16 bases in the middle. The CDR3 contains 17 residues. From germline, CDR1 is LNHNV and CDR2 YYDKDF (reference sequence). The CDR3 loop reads CATSRDSVALYYNEQFF. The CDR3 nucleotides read TGTGCCACCAGCAGAGACTCGGTAGCCCTATATTACAATGAGCAGTTCTTC. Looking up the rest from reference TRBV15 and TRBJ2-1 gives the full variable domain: DAMVIQNPRYQVTQFGKPVTLSCSQTLNHNVMYWYQQKSSQAPKLLFHYYDKDFNNEADTPDNFQSRRPNTSFCFLDIRSPGLGDTAMYLCATSRDSVALYYNEQFFGPGTRLTVL.

The CDR3 spells CASSPVSEEGWSTDTQYF. Here the CDR3 DNA reads TGTGCCAGCAGCCCAGTATCTGAGGAGGGATGGAGCACAGATACGCAGTATTTT. This chain joins TRBV7-9 and TRBJ2-3; TRBD2 is a possible D gene (6 bases). Germline CDR1 SEHNR, CDR2 FQNEAQ (reference sequence). Trimming shortened V by 5 bases and J by 0 bases, and 21 bases separated the two germline ends. This CDR3 has 18 residues.

DNA for the CDR3: TGTGCCAGCAGTTACTCGCGCGTCGGTGAAAAACTGTTTTTT. Translating gives CASSYSRVGEKLFF. The rearrangement uses TRBV6-5 and TRBJ1-4, with unresolved D. Trimming left V 0 bases short and J 7 bases short, with 9 bases between. Germline-derived CDR1 and CDR2 are MNHEY and SVGAGI. This CDR3 comprises 14 residues.